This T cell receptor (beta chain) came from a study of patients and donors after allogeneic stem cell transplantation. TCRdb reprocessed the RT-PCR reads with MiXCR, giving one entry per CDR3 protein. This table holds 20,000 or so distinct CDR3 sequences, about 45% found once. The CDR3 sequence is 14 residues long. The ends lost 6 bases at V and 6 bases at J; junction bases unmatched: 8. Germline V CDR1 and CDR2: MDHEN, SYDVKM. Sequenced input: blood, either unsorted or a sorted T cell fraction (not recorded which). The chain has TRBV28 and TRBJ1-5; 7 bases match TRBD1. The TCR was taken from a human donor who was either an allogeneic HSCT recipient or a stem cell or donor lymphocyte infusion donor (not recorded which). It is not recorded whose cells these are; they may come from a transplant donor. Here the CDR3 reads CASRATGLGQPQHF. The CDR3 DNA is TGTGCCAGCAGAGCGACAGGGCTCGGTCAGCCCCAGCATTTT.